This record concerns one T cell receptor beta chain sequence. The specificity of this receptor is unknown. Base-call qualities are not available, and no considerably larger clone is one nucleotide away. TCRbeta CDR3 regions were amplified from genomic DNA by means of the immunoSEQ Assay, a bias-controlled multiplex PCR. The authors' pipeline ran thus. Within the assay, amplification of reference gene primers was used to estimate how many nucleated cells each sample contained. Sequence reads were collapsed and filtered to measure the absolute abundance of every unique TCRbeta CDR3 rearrangement. Productive Simpson clonality was computed per sample as the square root of Simpson's diversity index over productive rearrangements. This is the immuneACCESS table as TCRdb keeps it, with only in-frame sequences that have V and J called. A part of the clones is gone; compared with another copy, unresolved V genes explain less than half, and the rest is unexplained. That table furnishes V, J and clone size, whereas the DNA furnished D and trimming. This sample has more than 200,000 clones in its table, and 85% to 90% of those were observed once. The ten largest clones capture approximately 4.3% of the sample.

Participants in the prospective study were enrolled through a virtual design, were aged about 18 to 89 years, and lived in about 25 United States geographic areas. Cohort assignment in the prospective study relied on participant-reported clinical history from a screening survey and a study questionnaire. In the prospective study, mobile phlebotomists collected whole blood, serum and a nasopharyngeal or oropharyngeal swab from each participant. Additional blood draws and questionnaires over an approximately 2-month period could optionally be provided by prospective study participants. Blood samples from the prospective study were shipped frozen or at room temperature prior to DNA extraction. This sample is drawn from a study of blood T cell repertoires in COVID-19 (TCRdb year 2020). In the study overall: Samples covering the acute and convalescent phases of COVID-19 were provided by collaborators in the United States, Italy and Spain. The sample metadata nearly always contained a de-identified subject ID, COVID-19 status, age in years and sex. The repertoires were released in a freely available public database meant as a resource for research on the immune response to SARS-CoV-2. Samples came from the ongoing ImmuneRACE study (first 160 participants) plus 1,254 subjects from 6 global collaborators. Where available, HLA class I and class II types were obtained from metadata supplied by the sample provider rather than from assay-based typing. The material from the prospective study consisted of cDNA or gDNA derived from T cells, B-cell-depleted T cells, or PBMCs. Deeply sampled blood TCRbeta repertoires from subjects exposed to, actively infected with, or recovered from COVID-19 were included in the dataset. What the work shows at the level of the full study, not this receptor alone: How much clinical and demographic metadata was included differed by source and by participant, and the metadata was provided uncurated.

The CDR3 runs 15 residues from the cysteine to the phenylalanine. Only CDR3 DNA is held: 45 bases, read in frame from base 1. The germline V gene gives CDR1 as SQVTM and CDR2 as ANQGSEA. Relative to germline, V is 0 bases shorter and J is 0 bases shorter, with 10 bases between their ends. Material: PBMCs or T cells enriched from blood (not recorded which). The sequence came from a woman aged 25 to 45 with acute COVID-19. The sequence links TRBV29-1 to TRBJ2-3; D gene: possibly TRBD1, on 5 matching bases. The base sequence is TGCAGCGTTGAAGACCAGGGTTTCAGCACAGATACGCAGTATTTT. Translated, it gives CSVEDQGFSTDTQYF.